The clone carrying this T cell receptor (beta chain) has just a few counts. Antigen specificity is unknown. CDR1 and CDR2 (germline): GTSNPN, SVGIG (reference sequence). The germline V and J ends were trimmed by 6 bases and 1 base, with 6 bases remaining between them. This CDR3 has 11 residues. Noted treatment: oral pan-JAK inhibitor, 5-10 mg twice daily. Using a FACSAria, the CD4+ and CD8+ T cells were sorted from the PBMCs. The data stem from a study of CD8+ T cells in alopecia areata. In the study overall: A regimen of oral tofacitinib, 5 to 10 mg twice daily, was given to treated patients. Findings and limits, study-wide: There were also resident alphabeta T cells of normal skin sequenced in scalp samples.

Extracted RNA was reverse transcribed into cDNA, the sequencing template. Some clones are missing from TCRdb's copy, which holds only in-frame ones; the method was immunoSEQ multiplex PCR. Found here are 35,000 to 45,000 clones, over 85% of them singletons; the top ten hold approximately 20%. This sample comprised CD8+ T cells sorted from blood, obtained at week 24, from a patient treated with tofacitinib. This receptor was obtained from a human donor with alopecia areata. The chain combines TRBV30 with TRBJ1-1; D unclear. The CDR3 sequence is CACHQNTEAFF. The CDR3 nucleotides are TGTGCCTGCCATCAGAACACTGAAGCTTTCTTT.